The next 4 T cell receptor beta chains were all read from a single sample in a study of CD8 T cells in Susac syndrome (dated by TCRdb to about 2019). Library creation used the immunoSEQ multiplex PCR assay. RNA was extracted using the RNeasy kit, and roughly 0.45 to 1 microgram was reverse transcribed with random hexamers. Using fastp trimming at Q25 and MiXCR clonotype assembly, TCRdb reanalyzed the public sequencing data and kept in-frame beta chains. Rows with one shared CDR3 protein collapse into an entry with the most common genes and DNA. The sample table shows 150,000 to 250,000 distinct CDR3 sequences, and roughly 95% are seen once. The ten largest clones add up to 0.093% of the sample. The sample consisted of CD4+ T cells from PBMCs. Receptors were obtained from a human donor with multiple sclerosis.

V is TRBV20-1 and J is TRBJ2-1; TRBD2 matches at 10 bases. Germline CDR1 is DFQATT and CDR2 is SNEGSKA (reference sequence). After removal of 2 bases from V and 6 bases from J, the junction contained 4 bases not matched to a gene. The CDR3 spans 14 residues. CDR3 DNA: TGCAGTGCTAGACAAGCGGGAGGGCCCAATGAGCAGTTCTTC. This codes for CSARQAGGPNEQFF.

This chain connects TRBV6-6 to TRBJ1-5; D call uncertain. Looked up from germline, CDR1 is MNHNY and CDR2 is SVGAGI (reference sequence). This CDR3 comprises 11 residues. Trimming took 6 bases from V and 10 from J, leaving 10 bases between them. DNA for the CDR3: TGTGCCAGCAGCCCCGCCGGACCCCAGCATTTT. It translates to CASSPAGPQHF.

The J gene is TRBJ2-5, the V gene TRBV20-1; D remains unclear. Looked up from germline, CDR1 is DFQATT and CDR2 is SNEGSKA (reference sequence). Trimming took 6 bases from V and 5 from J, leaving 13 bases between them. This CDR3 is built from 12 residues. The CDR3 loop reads CSALGRFETQYF. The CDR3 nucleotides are TGCAGTGCCCTTGGCCGCTTCGAGACCCAGTACTTC.

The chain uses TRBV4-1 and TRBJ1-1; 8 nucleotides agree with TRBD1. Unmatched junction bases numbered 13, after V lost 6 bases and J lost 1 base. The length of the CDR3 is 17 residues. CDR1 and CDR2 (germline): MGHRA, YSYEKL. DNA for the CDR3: TGCGCCAGCAGACTTATGCAGGGGGCTCTGGAGAACACTGAAGCTTTCTTT. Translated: CASRLMQGALENTEAFF.